This T cell receptor (beta chain) was recorded in a study of blood T cell repertoires in COVID-19. The table lists this clone with a count of one. The CDR3 has 16 residues. V was clipped by 0 bases and J by 1 base, with 11 bases between them. Germline V CDR1 and CDR2: SGHDT, YYEEEE. The authors' processing: Amplification of reference gene primers provided the estimated nucleated cell counts. The table came from immunoSEQ multiplex PCR; TCRdb's copy has only in-frame clones and leaves some out. V and J calls plus clone size are reproduced from that table; the DNA served to infer D and trimming. The sample includes approximately 130,000 clones, more than 80% seen only once; the top ten take about 4.3%.

J is TRBJ1-5 and V is TRBV5-6; possible D gene TRBD1, 5 bases. The sequenced sample was peripheral blood. This clonotype was sampled from a human donor in a cohort sampled during active COVID-19. The DNA of the CDR3 is TGTGCCAGCAGCTTGGCGGGGGGTCGAAGCAATCAGCCCCAGCATTTT. Encoded protein: CASSLAGGRSNQPQHF.